This TCR beta chain stems from a study of response to subunit inactivated influenza vaccine. Each CDR3 protein gets one entry after TCRdb re-called the RT-PCR reads with MiXCR. The data show about 570,000 distinct CDR3 sequences, approximately 11% seen once. The CDR3 has 14 amino acids. Germline CDR1 is SGHDN and CDR2 is FVKESK. V lost 5 bases and J 5 bases, leaving 15 bases between the germline ends. A further study also used this sample, focusing on T cells expressing NK-cell markers. From that report: Generation of TCR beta cDNA was performed by 5'RACE template switching incorporating UMIs. From sorted CD3+CD56+NKG2C+, CD3+CD56+NKG2C- and CD3+CD56-NKG2C+ T cells came the TCR beta repertoires. HCMV serostatus: most of the eight sequenced donors positive, one negative. The CD3+CD56-NKG2C+ fraction of a few donors was likewise dominated by these clonotypes. Whether the expanded NKG2C+ T cell clones recognized HCMV remained unclear.

V is TRBV14 and J is TRBJ1-2; TRBD1 might be the D (6 bases). The TCR was taken from a man aged 50 to 60 who received an inactivated influenza vaccine. Source: PBMCs from blood, taken on the day of vaccination. CDR3 protein: CASSALIGGYGYTF. CDR3 nucleotide sequence: TGTGCCAGCAGCGCCCTGATAGGGGGGTATGGCTACACCTTC.